A single sample is the source of the 2 T cell receptor beta chains below, sequenced in a study of blood T cell repertoires in COVID-19. Some clones are missing from TCRdb's copy, which holds only in-frame ones; the method was immunoSEQ multiplex PCR. The table has some 52,000 clones, about 88% seen once. Sequencing was done on a sample of peripheral blood. Receptors originate from a man aged 55 to 69 with active COVID-19.

The chain couples TRBV7-2 to TRBJ2-1; the match to TRBD2 covers 12 bases. Trimming took 5 bases from V and 5 from J; bases not matched to a gene: 7. The CDR3 consists of 16 residues. Per the germline V gene, CDR1 is SGHTA and CDR2 is FQGNSA. CDR3 coding DNA: TGTGCCAGCAGCCCCCCTAGCGGGAGGGCCGACAATGAGCAGTTCTTC. This codes for CASSPPSGRADNEQFF.

The chain recombines TRBV6-5 with TRBJ2-1; weak D call: TRBD1 (6 bases). CDR1 is MNHEY, CDR2 SVGAGI, per germline. The V gene lost 2 bases and the J gene lost 5 bases, with 13 bases spanning the gap. The CDR3 is 15 amino acids. CDR3 protein: CASSYQGPDHNEQFF. The CDR3 DNA reads TGTGCCAGCAGTTACCAGGGGCCGGACCACAATGAGCAGTTCTTC.